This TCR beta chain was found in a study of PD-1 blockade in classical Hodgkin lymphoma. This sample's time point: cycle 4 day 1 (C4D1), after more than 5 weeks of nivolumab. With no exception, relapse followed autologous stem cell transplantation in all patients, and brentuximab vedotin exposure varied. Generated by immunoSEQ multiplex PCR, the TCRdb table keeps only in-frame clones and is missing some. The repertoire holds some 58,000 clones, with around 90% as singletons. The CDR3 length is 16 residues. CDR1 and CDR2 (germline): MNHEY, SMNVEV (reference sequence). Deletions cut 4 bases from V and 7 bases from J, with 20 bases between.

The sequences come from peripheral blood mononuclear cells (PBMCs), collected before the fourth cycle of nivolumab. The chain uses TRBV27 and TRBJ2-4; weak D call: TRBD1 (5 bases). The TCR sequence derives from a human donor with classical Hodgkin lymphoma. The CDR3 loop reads CASSSLDTSKGNIQYF. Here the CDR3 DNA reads TGTGCCAGCAGTTCGCTGGACACATCTAAGGGGAACATTCAGTACTTC.